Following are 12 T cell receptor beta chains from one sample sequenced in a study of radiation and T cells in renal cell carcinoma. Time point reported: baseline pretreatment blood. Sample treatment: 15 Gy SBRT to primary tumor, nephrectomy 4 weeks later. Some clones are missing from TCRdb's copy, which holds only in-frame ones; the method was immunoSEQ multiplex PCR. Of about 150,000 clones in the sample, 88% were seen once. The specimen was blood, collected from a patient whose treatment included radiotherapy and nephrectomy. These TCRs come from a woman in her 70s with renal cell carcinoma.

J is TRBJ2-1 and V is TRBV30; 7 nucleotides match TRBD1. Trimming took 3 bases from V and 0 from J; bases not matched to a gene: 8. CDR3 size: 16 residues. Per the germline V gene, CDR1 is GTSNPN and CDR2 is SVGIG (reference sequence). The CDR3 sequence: CAWSQRSGGSYNEQFF. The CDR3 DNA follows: TGTGCCTGGAGCCAGAGATCAGGGGGCTCCTACAATGAGCAGTTCTTC. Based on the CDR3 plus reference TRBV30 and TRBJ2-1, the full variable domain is SQTIHQWPATLVQPVGSPLSLECTVEGTSNPNLYWYRQAAGRGLQLLFYSVGIGQISSEVPQNLSASRPQDRQFILSSKKLLLSDSGFYLCAWSQRSGGSYNEQFFGPGTRLTVL.

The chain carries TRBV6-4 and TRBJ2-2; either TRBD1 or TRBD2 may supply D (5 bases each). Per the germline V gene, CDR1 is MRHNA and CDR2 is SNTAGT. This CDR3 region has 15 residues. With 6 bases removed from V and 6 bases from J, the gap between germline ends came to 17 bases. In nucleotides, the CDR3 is TGTGCCAGCAGCGTTTCGACAGAGGGCTCCGGGGAGCTGTTTTTT. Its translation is CASSVSTEGSGELFF.

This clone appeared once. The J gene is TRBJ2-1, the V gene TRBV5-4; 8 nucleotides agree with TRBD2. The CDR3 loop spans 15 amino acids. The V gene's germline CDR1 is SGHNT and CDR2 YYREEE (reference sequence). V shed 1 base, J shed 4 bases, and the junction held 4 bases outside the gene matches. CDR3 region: CASSLTGGLYNEQFF. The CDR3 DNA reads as TGTGCCAGCAGCTTGACGGGGGGGCTGTACAATGAGCAGTTCTTC.

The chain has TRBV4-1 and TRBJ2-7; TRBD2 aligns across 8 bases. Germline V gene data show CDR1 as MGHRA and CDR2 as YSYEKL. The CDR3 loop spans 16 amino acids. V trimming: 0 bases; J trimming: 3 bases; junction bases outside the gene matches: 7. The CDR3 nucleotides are TGCGCCAGCAGCCAAGATCCTGACGGGGGGGTCTACGAGCAGTACTTC. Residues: CASSQDPDGGVYEQYF.

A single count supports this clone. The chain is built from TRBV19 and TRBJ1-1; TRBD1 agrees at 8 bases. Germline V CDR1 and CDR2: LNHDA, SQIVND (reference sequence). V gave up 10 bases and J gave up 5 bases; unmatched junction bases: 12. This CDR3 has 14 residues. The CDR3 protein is CATLTGGGRTEAFF. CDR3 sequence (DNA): TGTGCCACCCTTACAGGGGGAGGTAGGACTGAAGCTTTCTTT.

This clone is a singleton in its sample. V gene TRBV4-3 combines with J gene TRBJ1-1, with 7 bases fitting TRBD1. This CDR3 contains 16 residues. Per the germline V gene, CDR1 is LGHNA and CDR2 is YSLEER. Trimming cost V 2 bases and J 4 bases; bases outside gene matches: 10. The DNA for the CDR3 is TGCGCCAGCAGCCAATATACAGGGTCAGGGGGCACTGAAGCTTTCTTT. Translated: CASSQYTGSGGTEAFF.

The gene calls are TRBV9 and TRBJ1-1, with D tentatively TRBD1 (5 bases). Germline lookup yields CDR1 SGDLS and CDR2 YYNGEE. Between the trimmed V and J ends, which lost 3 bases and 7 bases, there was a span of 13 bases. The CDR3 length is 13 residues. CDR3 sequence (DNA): TGTGCCAGCAGCGATGGAGGGGCAGGTGAAGCTTTCTTT. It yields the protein CASSDGGAGEAFF.

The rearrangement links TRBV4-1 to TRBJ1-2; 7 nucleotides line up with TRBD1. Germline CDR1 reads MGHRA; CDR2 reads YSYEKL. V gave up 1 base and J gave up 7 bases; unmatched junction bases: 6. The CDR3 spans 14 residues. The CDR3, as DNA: TGCGCCAGCAGCCAAGGAAACAGGGGAAGTGGCTACACCTTC. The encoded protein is CASSQGNRGSGYTF.

The CDR3 sequence is CASRQGGQPQHF. As DNA, the CDR3 is TGTGCCAGCCGACAGGGAGGGCAGCCCCAGCATTTT. This rearrangement joins TRBV6-5 to TRBJ1-5, with 7 bases matching TRBD1. J lost 7 bases, V lost 8 bases, and 5 bases had no gene match. CDR1 is MNHEY and CDR2 is SVGAGI in the germline V gene. The CDR3 has 12 amino acids.

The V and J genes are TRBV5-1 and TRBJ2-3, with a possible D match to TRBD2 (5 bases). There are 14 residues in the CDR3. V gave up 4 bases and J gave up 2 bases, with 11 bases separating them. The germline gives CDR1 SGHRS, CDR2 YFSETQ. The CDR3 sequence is CASSKDSPTDTQYF. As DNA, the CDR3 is TGCGCCAGCAGCAAGGACTCCCCCACAGATACGCAGTATTTT. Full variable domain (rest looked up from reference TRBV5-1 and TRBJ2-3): KAGVTQTPRYLIKTRGQQVTLSCSPISGHRSVSWYQQTPGQGLQFLFEYFSETQRNKGNFPGRFSGRQFSNSRSEMNVSTLELGDSALYLCASSKDSPTDTQYFGPGTRLTVL.

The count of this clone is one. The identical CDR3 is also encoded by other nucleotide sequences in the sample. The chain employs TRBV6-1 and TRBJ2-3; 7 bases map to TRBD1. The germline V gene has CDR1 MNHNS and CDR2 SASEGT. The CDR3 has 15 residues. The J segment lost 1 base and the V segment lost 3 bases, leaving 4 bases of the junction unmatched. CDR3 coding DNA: TGTGCCAGCAGTGAGGGCACAGGGGGCACAGATACGCAGTATTTT. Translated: CASSEGTGGTDTQYF.

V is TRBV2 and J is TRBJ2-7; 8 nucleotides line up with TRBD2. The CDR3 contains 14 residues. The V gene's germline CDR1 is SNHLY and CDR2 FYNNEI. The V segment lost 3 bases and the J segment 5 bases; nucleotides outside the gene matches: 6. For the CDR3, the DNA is TGTGCCAGCAGTGAGCGAGCGGGGGTCCACGAGCAGTACTTC. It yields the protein CASSERAGVHEQYF.